The next 28 T cell receptor beta chains were all read from a single sample in a study of T cells in localized non-small cell lung cancer. Data came from immunoSEQ multiplex PCR; TCRdb stores just in-frame clones and leaves some out. The data contain about 30,000 clones, approximately 90% of them seen just once; the ten biggest clones take up about an eighth. The input for sequencing was peripheral blood, taken before any cancer treatment. The receptors come from a female donor at least 60 years old with stage III squamous cell lung carcinoma.

This chain uses TRBV2 with TRBJ1-2, with D maybe TRBD1 (6 bases). Germline lookup yields CDR1 SNHLY and CDR2 FYNNEI. This CDR3 is built from 14 residues. V was trimmed by 4 bases and J by 5 bases, leaving 14 bases between them. CDR3 protein: CASSGQGPGYGYTF. Written as DNA, the CDR3 is TGTGCCAGCAGTGGGCAGGGGCCGGGGTATGGCTACACCTTC.

V usage is TRBV18 and J usage is TRBJ2-3, with D perhaps assigned TRBD1 or TRBD2 (5 bases each). Germline assignment: CDR1 KGHSH and CDR2 LQKENI. This CDR3 has 14 amino acids. The V gene lost 5 bases and the J gene lost 0 bases, with 9 bases spanning the gap. DNA of the CDR3: TGTGCCAGCTCATCAAGGGACAGCACAGATACGCAGTATTTT. Its translation: CASSSRDSTDTQYF.

The CDR3 reads CASSHWTGKAEAFF. The DNA for the CDR3 is TGCGCCAGCAGCCATTGGACAGGGAAGGCTGAAGCTTTCTTT. The chain has TRBV4-1 and TRBJ1-1, with 8 nucleotides matching TRBD1. Per germline, CDR1 MGHRA and CDR2 YSYEKL. The length of the CDR3 is 14 residues. V dropped 3 bases and J dropped 6; count of bases not matched to a gene: 6.

This clone showed up just once. The V and J genes are TRBV28 and TRBJ2-3; TRBD2 matches 11 bases. Germline V gene sequence: CDR1 MDHEN, CDR2 SYDVKM. This CDR3 is built from 17 residues. The trim removed 3 bases at V and 2 bases at J, leaving 7 bases unmatched. CDR3 nucleotides: TGTGCCAGCAGTTTTAGGGTTAGCGGGAGGGTCACAGATACGCAGTATTTT. Translation gives CASSFRVSGRVTDTQYF.

The DNA for the CDR3 is TGTGCCAGTAGTGGGGGGACCGGGGAGCTGTTTTTT. Protein sequence: CASSGGTGELFF. This sequence joins TRBV19 and TRBJ2-2, with TRBD2 as a possible D gene (6 bases). Trimming cost V 5 bases and J 5 bases, with 6 bases left between them. CDR3 size: 12 residues. Looked up from germline, CDR1 is LNHDA and CDR2 is SQIVND (reference sequence).

The CDR3 region is CASSELGTGGAKLFF. For the CDR3, the DNA is TGTGCCAGCAGTGAGCTAGGGACAGGGGGAGCGAAACTGTTTTTT. The rearrangement links TRBV6-1 to TRBJ1-4; TRBD1 matches at 11 bases. V gave up 3 bases and J gave up 11 bases; unmatched junction bases: 8. From germline, CDR1 is MNHNS and CDR2 SASEGT. This CDR3 region has 15 residues.

The J gene is TRBJ2-3, the V gene TRBV10-1, with D uncertain. V lost 6 bases and J 6 bases, leaving 16 bases between the germline ends. The CDR3 extends over 14 amino acids. The V gene's germline CDR1 is WNHNN and CDR2 SYGVQD (reference sequence). CDR3 in DNA: TGCGCCAGCAGCTCCCGTTTACCCCCCGATACGCAGTATTTT. Translating gives CASSSRLPPDTQYF.

V gene TRBV5-4 combines with J gene TRBJ1-3; D is ambiguous. V was clipped by 3 bases and J by 0 bases, with 19 bases between them. Germline assignment: CDR1 SGHNT and CDR2 YYREEE (reference sequence). CDR3 length: 18 amino acids. This CDR3 is CASSSPGVGSASGNTIYF. The CDR3 region has the DNA TGTGCCAGCAGCTCCCCGGGTGTAGGGAGTGCCTCTGGAAACACCATATATTTT.

The V and J genes are TRBV20-1 and TRBJ2-1; D is undetermined. The CDR3 contains 10 residues. Germline V gene data show CDR1 as DFQATT and CDR2 as SNEGSKA (reference sequence). CDR3 loop: CSSSYNEQFF. For the CDR3, the DNA is TGCAGCAGCTCCTACAATGAGCAGTTCTTC.

The V gene is TRBV5-1, the J gene TRBJ2-5; 12 nucleotides match TRBD2. The CDR3 runs to 17 residues. Trimming took 0 bases from V and 5 from J; bases not matched to a gene: 8. CDR1 and CDR2 (germline): SGHRS, YFSETQ. The CDR3 coding sequence is TGCGCCAGCAGCTTGGGACTAGCGGGAGTGGGAGGGGAGACCCAGTACTTC. Its protein is CASSLGLAGVGGETQYF. The full variable domain, in which reference TRBV5-1 and TRBJ2-5 provide the parts outside the CDR3, is KAGVTQTPRYLIKTRGQQVTLSCSPISGHRSVSWYQQTPGQGLQFLFEYFSETQRNKGNFPGRFSGRQFSNSRSEMNVSTLELGDSALYLCASSLGLAGVGGETQYFGPGTRLLVL.

V gene TRBV4-1 combines with J gene TRBJ2-7; 7 bases are shared with TRBD2. CDR3 length: 14 amino acids. CDR1 and CDR2 from the germline V gene are MGHRA and YSYEKL. V was clipped by 5 bases and J by 3 bases; unmatched bases: 7. The CDR3 bases are TGCGCCAGCAGCGTACAGCGGGGCGGCTACGAGCAGTACTTC. Translation gives CASSVQRGGYEQYF.

J is TRBJ2-5 and V is TRBV11-1; D assignment may be TRBD1 or TRBD2 (5 bases each). The germline V and J ends were trimmed by 2 bases and 2 bases, with 9 bases remaining between them. Germline V CDR1 and CDR2: SGHAT, FQDESV (reference sequence). CDR3 size: 14 residues. CDR3 residues: CASSLMRGQETQYF. The CDR3 nucleotides read TGTGCCAGCAGCTTAATGAGGGGTCAAGAGACCCAGTACTTC.

V gene TRBV15 combines with J gene TRBJ2-7, with D tentatively TRBD2 (8 bases). The germline gives CDR1 LNHNV, CDR2 YYDKDF (reference sequence). This CDR3 spans 15 amino acids. Trimming pared 5 bases from V and 6 bases from J, leaving 20 bases between. The CDR3 sequence is CATSPGGTDSAEQYF. The CDR3 DNA follows: TGTGCCACCAGCCCGGGGGGGACAGATTCTGCCGAGCAGTACTTC.

The rearrangement links TRBV18 to TRBJ2-7, with 9 nucleotides matching TRBD2. CDR3 length equals 15 residues. Germline lookup yields CDR1 KGHSH and CDR2 LQKENI. V lost 0 bases to trimming and J lost 6 bases; unmatched junction nucleotides: 6. CDR3 sequence: CASSPPSGRLGEQYF. The CDR3 DNA sequence: TGTGCCAGCTCACCACCGAGCGGGAGGTTGGGCGAGCAGTACTTC.

The chain links TRBV11-3 to TRBJ2-1, with a tentative D call TRBD1 (5 bases). V lost 0 bases, J lost 11 bases, and 14 bases lay in between. Germline V gives CDR1 SGHNT, CDR2 YENEEA. The CDR3 is 14 amino acids. In nucleotides, the CDR3 is TGTGCCAGCAGCTTAGAAGGGGCGGAGAGTCAGCAGTTCTTC. Translation: CASSLEGAESQQFF.

The chain uses TRBV27 and TRBJ1-6, with 7 bases aligning to TRBD1. The CDR3 runs 15 residues. J was trimmed by 4 bases and V by 5 bases; bases with no gene match: 5. CDR1 is MNHEY, CDR2 SMNVEV, per germline (reference sequence). The CDR3 reads CASSTGQTYNSPLHF. DNA for the CDR3: TGTGCCAGCAGTACGGGACAGACTTATAATTCACCCCTCCACTTT.

This clone was seen just once. The V gene is TRBV5-1, the J gene TRBJ2-6; D gene ambiguous. This CDR3 contains 15 residues. V was pared by 0 bases and J by 2 bases, with 6 bases between. Germline loops: CDR1 SGHRS, CDR2 YFSETQ. As DNA, the CDR3 is TGCGCCAGCAGCTTGGAGGGTCCTGGGGCCAACGTCCTGACTTTC. This translates into CASSLEGPGANVLTF.

This sequence joins TRBV28 and TRBJ2-1; no definite D call. Germline V CDR1 and CDR2: MDHEN, SYDVKM. The CDR3 covers 12 residues. Trimming removed 7 bases from V and 8 bases from J, with 12 bases in between. CDR3 region: CASKGHLDEQFF. Written as DNA, the CDR3 is TGTGCCAGCAAAGGTCACTTAGATGAGCAGTTCTTC.

The rearrangement uses TRBV28 and TRBJ1-2, with D unclear. CDR3 size: 12 residues. The germline gives CDR1 MDHEN, CDR2 SYDVKM. The V end lost 5 bases, the J end lost 2 bases, and 6 bases lay between the germline ends. The CDR3 DNA reads as TGTGCCAGCAGTCTGGCGAACTATGGCTACACCTTC. As protein: CASSLANYGYTF.

The genes are TRBV5-4 and TRBJ2-1; D not certain. Germline V gene data show CDR1 as SGHNT and CDR2 as YYREEE (reference sequence). CDR3 length equals 13 residues. Trimming pared 3 bases from V and 6 bases from J, leaving 10 bases between. DNA of the CDR3: TGTGCCAGCAGCTCGGTAGGCAGCAATGAGCAGTTCTTC. It is translated as CASSSVGSNEQFF.

This sequence joins TRBV2 and TRBJ2-7; a possible D gene is TRBD1 (6 bases). The CDR3 length is 14 residues. V was clipped by 3 bases and J by 0 bases, with 9 bases between them. Germline assignment: CDR1 SNHLY and CDR2 FYNNEI. The CDR3 sequence is CASSDNRDSYEQYF. The CDR3 DNA reads TGTGCCAGCAGTGATAACAGGGACTCCTACGAGCAGTACTTC.

V is TRBV28 and J is TRBJ1-2; 8 nucleotides agree with TRBD1. V gave up 2 bases and J gave up 6 bases; unmatched junction bases: 5. Germline V gene data show CDR1 as MDHEN and CDR2 as SYDVKM. This CDR3 has 14 residues. CDR3 loop: CASSLKFRGHGYTF. The CDR3 DNA reads as TGTGCCAGCAGTTTAAAGTTCAGGGGGCATGGCTACACCTTC.

This chain joins TRBV27 and TRBJ2-3; D gene unclear. The V end lost 6 bases, the J end lost 6 bases, and 10 bases lay between the germline ends. The CDR3 has 12 residues. The germline V gene has CDR1 MNHEY and CDR2 SMNVEV (reference sequence). The CDR3 region has the DNA TGTGCCAGCAGCGTAAGCAGGGATACGCAGTATTTT. Translation: CASSVSRDTQYF.

For the CDR3, the DNA is TGTGCCAGCTCACCGGTAAGGGGCGCCTTCCAAGAGACCCAGTACTTC. It is translated as CASSPVRGAFQETQYF. The chain joins TRBV18 to TRBJ2-5, with D possibly matching TRBD1 (5 bases). V was trimmed by 3 bases and J by 1 base, leaving 15 bases between them. The germline V gene encodes CDR1 KGHSH and CDR2 LQKENI. The CDR3 has 16 residues.

The rearrangement links TRBV5-4 to TRBJ2-1, with D perhaps matching TRBD1 (6 bases). Trimming shortened V by 0 bases and J by 6 bases, and 13 bases separated the two germline ends. Looked up from germline, CDR1 is SGHNT and CDR2 is YYREEE (reference sequence). The CDR3 consists of 15 residues. The CDR3 reads CASSLVGARVNEQFF. CDR3 bases: TGTGCCAGCAGCTTGGTGGGGGCGCGGGTCAATGAGCAGTTCTTC.

This clone was seen a few times. This sequence joins TRBV4-1 and TRBJ1-4; D is ambiguous. V lost 0 bases, J lost 4 bases, and 21 bases lay in between. The CDR3 consists of 19 residues. Germline loops: CDR1 MGHRA, CDR2 YSYEKL. This CDR3 is CASSQESGQVFSSNEKLFF. The CDR3 DNA is TGCGCCAGCAGCCAAGAATCTGGTCAGGTTTTCTCAAGTAATGAAAAACTGTTTTTT.

The V call is TRBV7-6, the J call TRBJ1-2, with 7 bases lining up with TRBD1. Looked up from germline, CDR1 is SGHVS and CDR2 is FNYEAQ. V was clipped by 3 bases and J by 7 bases; unmatched bases: 14. The CDR3 sequence is 16 residues long. The CDR3 loop reads CASSFTLQGTESGYTF. CDR3 DNA: TGTGCCAGCAGCTTTACCCTACAGGGGACGGAGAGTGGCTACACCTTC.

The chain carries TRBV28 and TRBJ1-5; 12 bases line up with TRBD1. The junction had 9 bases not matched to a gene; V was cut back by 6 bases and J by 0 bases. Germline V gene lookup returns CDR1 MDHEN and CDR2 SYDVKM. The CDR3 sequence is 18 residues long. The CDR3 protein is CASRAGTGGTASNQPQHF. In DNA form, the CDR3 reads TGTGCCAGCAGGGCCGGGACAGGGGGCACAGCTAGCAATCAGCCCCAGCATTTT. The full variable domain, its missing parts supplied by reference TRBV28 and TRBJ1-5, is DVKVTQSSRYLVKRTGEKVFLECVQDMDHENMFWYRQDPGLGLRLIYFSYDVKMKEKGDIPEGYSVSREKKERFSLILESASTNQTSMYLCASRAGTGGTASNQPQHFGDGTRLSIL.